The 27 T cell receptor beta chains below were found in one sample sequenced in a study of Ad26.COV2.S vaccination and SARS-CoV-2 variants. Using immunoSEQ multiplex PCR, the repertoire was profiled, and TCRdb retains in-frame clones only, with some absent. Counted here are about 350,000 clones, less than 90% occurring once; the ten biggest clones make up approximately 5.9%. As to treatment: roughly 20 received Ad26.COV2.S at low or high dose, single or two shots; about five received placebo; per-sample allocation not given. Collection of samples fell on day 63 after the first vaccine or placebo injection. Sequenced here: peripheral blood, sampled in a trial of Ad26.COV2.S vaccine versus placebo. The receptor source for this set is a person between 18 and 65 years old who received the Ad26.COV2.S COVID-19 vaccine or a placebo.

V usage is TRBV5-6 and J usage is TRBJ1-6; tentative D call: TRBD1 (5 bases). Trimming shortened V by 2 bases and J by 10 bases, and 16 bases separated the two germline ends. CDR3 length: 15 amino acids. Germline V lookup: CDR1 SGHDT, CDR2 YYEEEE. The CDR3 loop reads CASSFYGGVNSPLHF. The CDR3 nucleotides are TGTGCCAGCAGCTTTTATGGAGGGGTAAACTCACCCCTCCACTTT.

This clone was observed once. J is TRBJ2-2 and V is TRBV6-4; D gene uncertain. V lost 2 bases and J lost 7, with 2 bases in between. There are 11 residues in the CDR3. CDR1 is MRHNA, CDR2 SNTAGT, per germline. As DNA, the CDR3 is TGTGCCAGCAGTGACGGCGGGGAGCTGTTTTTT. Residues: CASSDGGELFF.

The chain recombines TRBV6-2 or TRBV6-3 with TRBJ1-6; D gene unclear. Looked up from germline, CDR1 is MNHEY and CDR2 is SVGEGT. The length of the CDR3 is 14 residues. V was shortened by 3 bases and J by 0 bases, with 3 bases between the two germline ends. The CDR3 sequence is CASSYSSYNSPLHF. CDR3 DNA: TGTGCCAGCAGTTATAGCTCCTATAATTCACCCCTCCACTTT.

CDR3 sequence: CATSRGTGSGGEQYF. The DNA for the CDR3 is TGTGCCACCAGCAGAGGAACAGGGTCCGGGGGGGAGCAGTACTTC. The J gene is TRBJ2-7, the V gene TRBV15; weak D call: TRBD2 (7 bases). With 1 base removed from V and 7 bases from J, the gap between germline ends came to 17 bases. The CDR3 consists of 15 residues. The germline gives CDR1 LNHNV, CDR2 YYDKDF (reference sequence). Complete variable domain (other parts from reference TRBV15 and TRBJ2-7): DAMVIQNPRYQVTQFGKPVTLSCSQTLNHNVMYWYQQKSSQAPKLLFHYYDKDFNNEADTPDNFQSRRPNTSFCFLDIRSPGLGDTAMYLCATSRGTGSGGEQYFGPGTRLTVT.

CDR3 nucleotides: TGTGCCAGCAGCTTAACAACAGCTAACTATGGCTACACCTTC. It translates to CASSLTTANYGYTF. V usage is TRBV7-2 and J usage is TRBJ1-2; the D is unclear. This CDR3 contains 14 residues. Germline lookup yields CDR1 SGHTA and CDR2 FQGNSA. V was clipped by 2 bases and J by 0 bases, with 7 bases between them. The full variable domain, completed using reference TRBV7-2 and TRBJ1-2, is GAGVSQSPSNKVTEKGKDVELRCDPISGHTALYWYRQSLGQGLEFLIYFQGNSAPDKSGLPSDRFSAERTGGSVSTLTIQRTQQEDSAVYLCASSLTTANYGYTFGSGTRLTVV.

The CDR3 bases are TGTGCCAGCTCACGGAGAACCCAAGAGACCCAGTACTTC. It encodes CASSRRTQETQYF. The V and J genes are TRBV18 and TRBJ2-5; D is ambiguous. The germline CDR1 and CDR2 sequences are KGHSH and LQKENI. The length of the CDR3 is 13 residues. Trimming took off 4 bases at V and 1 base at J, with 7 bases between the two ends.

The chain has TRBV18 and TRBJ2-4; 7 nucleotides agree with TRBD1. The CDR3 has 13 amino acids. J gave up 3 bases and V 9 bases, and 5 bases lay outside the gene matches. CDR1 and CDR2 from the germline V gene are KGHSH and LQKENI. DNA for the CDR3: TGTGCCAGTTTCCGGGACAGCAAAAACATTCAGTACTTC. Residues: CASFRDSKNIQYF.

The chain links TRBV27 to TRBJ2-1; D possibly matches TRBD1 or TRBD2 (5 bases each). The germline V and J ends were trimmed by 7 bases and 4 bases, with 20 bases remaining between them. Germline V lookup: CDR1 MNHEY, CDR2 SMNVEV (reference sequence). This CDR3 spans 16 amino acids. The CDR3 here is CASTLRITGAYNEQFF. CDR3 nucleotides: TGTGCCAGCACCCTACGTATCACCGGGGCTTACAATGAGCAGTTCTTC.

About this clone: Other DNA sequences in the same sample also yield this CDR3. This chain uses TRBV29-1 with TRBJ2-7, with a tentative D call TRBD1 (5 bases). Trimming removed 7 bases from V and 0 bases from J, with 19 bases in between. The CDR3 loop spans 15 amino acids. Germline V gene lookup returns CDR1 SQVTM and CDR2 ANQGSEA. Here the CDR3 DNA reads TGCAGCGCTGTGACCTGGACAAGAGGCTCCTACGAGCAGTACTTC. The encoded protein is CSAVTWTRGSYEQYF.

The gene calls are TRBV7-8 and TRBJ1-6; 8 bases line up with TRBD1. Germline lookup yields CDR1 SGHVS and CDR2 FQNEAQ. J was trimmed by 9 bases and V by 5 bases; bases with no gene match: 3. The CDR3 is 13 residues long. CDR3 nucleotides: TGTGCCAGCAGCCACGGACAGGGTTCACCCCTCCACTTT. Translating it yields CASSHGQGSPLHF. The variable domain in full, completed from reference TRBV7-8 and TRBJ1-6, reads GAGVSQSPRYKVAKRGQDVALRCDPISGHVSLFWYQQALGQGPEFLTYFQNEAQLDKSGLPSDRFFAERPEGSVSTLKIQRTQQEDSAVYLCASSHGQGSPLHFGNGTRLTVT.

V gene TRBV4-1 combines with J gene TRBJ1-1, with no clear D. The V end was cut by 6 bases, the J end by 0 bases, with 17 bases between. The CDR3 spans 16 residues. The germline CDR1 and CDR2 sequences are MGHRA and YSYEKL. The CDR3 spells CASSPISPQMNTEAFF. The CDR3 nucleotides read TGCGCCAGCAGTCCAATATCACCACAGATGAACACTGAAGCTTTCTTT.

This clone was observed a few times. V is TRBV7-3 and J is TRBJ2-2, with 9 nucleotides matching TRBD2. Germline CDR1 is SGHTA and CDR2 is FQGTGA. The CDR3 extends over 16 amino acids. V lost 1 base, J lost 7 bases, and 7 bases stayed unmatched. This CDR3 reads CASSLNPSGNHGELFF. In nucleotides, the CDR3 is TGTGCCAGCAGCTTAAACCCTAGCGGGAACCACGGGGAGCTGTTTTTT. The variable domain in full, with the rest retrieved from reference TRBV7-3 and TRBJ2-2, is GAGVSQTPSNKVTEKGKYVELRCDPISGHTALYWYRQSLGQGPEFLIYFQGTGAADDSGLPNDRFFAVRPEGSVSTLKIQRTERGDSAVYLCASSLNPSGNHGELFFGEGSRLTVL.

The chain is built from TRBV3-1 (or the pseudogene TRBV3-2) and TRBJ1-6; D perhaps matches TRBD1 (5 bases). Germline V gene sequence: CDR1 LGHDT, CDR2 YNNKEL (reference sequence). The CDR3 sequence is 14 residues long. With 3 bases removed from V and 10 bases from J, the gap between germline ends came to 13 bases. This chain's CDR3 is CASSHGLGESPLHF. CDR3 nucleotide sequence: TGTGCCAGCAGCCATGGCTTGGGGGAATCACCCCTCCACTTT.

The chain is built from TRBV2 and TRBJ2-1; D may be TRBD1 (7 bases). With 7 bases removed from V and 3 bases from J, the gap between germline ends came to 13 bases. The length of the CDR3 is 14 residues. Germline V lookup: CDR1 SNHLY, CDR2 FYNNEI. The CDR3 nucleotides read TGTGCCAGCAACCAGGGGGGAGACTACAATGAGCAGTTCTTC. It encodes CASNQGGDYNEQFF.

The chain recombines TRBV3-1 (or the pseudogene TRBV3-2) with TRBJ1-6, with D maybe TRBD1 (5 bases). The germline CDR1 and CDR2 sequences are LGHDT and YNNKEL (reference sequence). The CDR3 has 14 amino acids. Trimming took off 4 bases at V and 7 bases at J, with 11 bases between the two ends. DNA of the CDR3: TGTGCCAGCAGCCCGATGACAGCAAATTCACCCCTCCACTTT. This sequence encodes CASSPMTANSPLHF.

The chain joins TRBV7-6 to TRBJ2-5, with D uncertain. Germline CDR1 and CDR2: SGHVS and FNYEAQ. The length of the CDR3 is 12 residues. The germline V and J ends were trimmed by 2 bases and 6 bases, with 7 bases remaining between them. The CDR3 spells CASSLSSQTQYF. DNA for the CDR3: TGTGCCAGCAGCTTATCCTCACAGACCCAGTACTTC.

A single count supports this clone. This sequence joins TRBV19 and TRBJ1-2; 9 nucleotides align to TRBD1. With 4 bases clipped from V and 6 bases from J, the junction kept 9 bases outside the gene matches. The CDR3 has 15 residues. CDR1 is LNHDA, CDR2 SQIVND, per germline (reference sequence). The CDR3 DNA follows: TGTGCCAGTAGTACCACAGGGGGCTCGGCGAATGGCTACACCTTC. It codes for CASSTTGGSANGYTF.

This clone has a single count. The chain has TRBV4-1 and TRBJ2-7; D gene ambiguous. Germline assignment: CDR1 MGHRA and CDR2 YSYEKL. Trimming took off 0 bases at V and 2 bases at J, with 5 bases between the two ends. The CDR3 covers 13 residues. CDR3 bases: TGCGCCAGCAGCCAAGATAAGACCTACGAGCAGTACTTC. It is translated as CASSQDKTYEQYF.

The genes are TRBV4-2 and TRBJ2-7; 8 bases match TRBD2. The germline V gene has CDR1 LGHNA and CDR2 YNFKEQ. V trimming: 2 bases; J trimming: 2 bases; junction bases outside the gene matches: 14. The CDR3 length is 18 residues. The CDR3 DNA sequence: TGTGCCAGCAGCCAAAACACTGGACTAGCTGCATCCCCCTACGAGCAGTACTTC. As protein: CASSQNTGLAASPYEQYF.

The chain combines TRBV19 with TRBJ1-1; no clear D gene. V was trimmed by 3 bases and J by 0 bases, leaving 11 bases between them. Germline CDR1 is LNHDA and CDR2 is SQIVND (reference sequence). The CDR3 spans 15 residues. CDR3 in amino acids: CASSIVGQMNTEAFF. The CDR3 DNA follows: TGTGCCAGTAGTATTGTTGGGCAGATGAACACTGAAGCTTTCTTT.

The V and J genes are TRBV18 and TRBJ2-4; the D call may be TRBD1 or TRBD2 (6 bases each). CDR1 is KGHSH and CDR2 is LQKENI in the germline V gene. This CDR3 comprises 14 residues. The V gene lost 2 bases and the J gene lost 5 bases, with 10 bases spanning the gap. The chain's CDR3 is CASSPNGGENIQYF. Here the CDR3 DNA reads TGTGCCAGCTCACCAAACGGGGGCGAAAACATTCAGTACTTC.

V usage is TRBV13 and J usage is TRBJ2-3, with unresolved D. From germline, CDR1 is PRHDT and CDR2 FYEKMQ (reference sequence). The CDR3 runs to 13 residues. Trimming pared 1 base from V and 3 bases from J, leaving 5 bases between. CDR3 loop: CASSLVGTDTQYF. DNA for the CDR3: TGTGCCAGCAGCTTAGTAGGGACAGATACGCAGTATTTT.

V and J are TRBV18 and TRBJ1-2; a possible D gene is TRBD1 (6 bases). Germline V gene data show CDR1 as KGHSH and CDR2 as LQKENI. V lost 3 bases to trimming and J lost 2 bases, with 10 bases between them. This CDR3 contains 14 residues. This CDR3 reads CASSPGQINYGYTF. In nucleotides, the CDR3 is TGTGCCAGCTCACCCGGACAGATCAACTATGGCTACACCTTC.

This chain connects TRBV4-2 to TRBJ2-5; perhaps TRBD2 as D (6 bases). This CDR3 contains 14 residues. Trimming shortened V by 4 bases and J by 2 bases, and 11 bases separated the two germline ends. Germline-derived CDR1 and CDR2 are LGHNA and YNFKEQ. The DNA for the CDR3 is TGTGCCAGCAGCCGACCGGGGGTGCAAGAGACCCAGTACTTC. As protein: CASSRPGVQETQYF.

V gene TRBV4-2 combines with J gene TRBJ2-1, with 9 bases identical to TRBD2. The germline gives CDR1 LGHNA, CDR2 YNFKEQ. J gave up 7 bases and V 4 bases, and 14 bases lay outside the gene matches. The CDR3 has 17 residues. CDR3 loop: CASSPREAGGSRNEQFF. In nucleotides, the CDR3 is TGTGCCAGCAGCCCAAGGGAGGCGGGAGGGTCGCGGAATGAGCAGTTCTTC.

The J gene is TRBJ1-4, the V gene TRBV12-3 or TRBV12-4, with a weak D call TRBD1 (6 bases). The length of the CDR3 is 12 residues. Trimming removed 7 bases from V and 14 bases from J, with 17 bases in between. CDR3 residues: CASTYAGGRLFF. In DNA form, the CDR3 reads TGTGCCAGCACATACGCGGGGGGGCGCCTGTTTTTT.

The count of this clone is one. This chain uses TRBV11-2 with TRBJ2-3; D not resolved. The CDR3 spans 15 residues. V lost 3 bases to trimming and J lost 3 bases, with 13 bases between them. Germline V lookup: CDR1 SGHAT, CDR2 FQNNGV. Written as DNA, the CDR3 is TGTGCCAGCAGCTTCCGACTGCAACCGACAGATACGCAGTATTTT. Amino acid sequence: CASSFRLQPTDTQYF.